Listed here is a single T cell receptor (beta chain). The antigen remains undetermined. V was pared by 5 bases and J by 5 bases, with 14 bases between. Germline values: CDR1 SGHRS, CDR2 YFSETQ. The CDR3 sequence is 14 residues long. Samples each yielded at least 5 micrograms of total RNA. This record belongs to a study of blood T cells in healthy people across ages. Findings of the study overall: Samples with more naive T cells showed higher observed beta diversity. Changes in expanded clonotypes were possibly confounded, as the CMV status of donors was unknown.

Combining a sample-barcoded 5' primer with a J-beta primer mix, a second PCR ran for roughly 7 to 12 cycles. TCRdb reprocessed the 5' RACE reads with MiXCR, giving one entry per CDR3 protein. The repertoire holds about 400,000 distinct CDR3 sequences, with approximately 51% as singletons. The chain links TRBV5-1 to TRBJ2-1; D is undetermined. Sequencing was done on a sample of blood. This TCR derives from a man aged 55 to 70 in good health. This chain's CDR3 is CASRQAELDNEQFF. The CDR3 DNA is TGCGCCAGCAGGCAGGCCGAGTTGGACAATGAGCAGTTCTTC.